The sample holds many counts of the clone carrying this T cell receptor (beta chain). Alpha and beta constant-region primers primed reverse transcription of approximately 0.55 ug RNA. Separate chain-specific third strand synthesis with multiplexing indices produced the alpha and beta libraries. TCRdb fed the 5' RACE reads into MiXCR, producing one record per CDR3 protein. The sample shows thousands of distinct CDR3 sequences, 8.7% of them seen only once. Antiretroviral therapy had run roughly three months, about 14 weeks, before follow-up blood collection. No cell fractionation was done, so the repertoire covers all unsorted peripheral blood T cells. The CDR3 covers 16 residues. Trimming left V 6 bases short and J 3 bases short, with 20 bases between. Germline V gives CDR1 SQVTM, CDR2 ANQGSEA. This sample was included in a study of HIV-infected patients and healthy controls.

The gene calls are TRBV29-1 and TRBJ2-2; D is perhaps TRBD1 or TRBD2 (5 bases each). The clonotype was recovered from an adult with HIV infection. The sequencing here drew on blood, taken during antiretroviral therapy. The CDR3: CSVHLRSQGHTGELFF. The DNA for the CDR3 is TGCAGCGTCCACCTCCGGTCGCAGGGACACACCGGGGAGCTGTTTTTT.